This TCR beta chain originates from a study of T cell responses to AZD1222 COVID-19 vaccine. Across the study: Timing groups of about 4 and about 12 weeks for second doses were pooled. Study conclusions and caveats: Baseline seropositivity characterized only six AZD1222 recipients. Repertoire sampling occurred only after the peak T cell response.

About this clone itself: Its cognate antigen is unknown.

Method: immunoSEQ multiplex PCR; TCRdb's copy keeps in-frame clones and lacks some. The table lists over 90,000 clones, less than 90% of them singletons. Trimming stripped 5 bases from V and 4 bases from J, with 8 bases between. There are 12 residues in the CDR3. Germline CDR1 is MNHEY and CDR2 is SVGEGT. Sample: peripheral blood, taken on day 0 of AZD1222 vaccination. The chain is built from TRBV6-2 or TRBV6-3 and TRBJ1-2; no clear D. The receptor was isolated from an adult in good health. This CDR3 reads CASSALSYGYTF. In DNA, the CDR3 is TGTGCCAGCAGTGCGCTGTCCTATGGCTACACCTTC.